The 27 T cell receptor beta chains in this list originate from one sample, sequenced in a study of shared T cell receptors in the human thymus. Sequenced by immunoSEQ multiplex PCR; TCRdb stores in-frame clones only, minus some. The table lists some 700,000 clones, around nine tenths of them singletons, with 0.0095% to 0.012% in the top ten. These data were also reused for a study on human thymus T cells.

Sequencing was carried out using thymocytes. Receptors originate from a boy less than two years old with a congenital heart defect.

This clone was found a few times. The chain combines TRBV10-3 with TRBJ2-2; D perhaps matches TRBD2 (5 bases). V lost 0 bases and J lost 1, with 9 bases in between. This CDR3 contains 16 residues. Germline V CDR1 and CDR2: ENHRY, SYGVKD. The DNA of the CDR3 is TGTGCCATCAGTGAGTCCCGGACTGTGAACACCGGGGAGCTGTTTTTT. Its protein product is CAISESRTVNTGELFF.

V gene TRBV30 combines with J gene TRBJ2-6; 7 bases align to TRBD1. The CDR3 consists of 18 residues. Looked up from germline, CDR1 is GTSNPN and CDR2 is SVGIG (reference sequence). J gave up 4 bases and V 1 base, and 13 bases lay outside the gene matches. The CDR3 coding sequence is TGTGCCTGGAGTGCCCGTCGCCCCACAGGGGTCGGGGCCAACGTCCTGACTTTC. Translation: CAWSARRPTGVGANVLTF.

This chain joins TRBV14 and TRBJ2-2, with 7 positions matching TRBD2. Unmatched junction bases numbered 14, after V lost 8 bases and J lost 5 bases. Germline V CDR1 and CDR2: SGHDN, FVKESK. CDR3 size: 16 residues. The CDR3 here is CASDWGGGSRTGELFF. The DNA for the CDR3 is TGTGCCAGCGATTGGGGCGGCGGGAGTAGAACCGGGGAGCTGTTTTTT.

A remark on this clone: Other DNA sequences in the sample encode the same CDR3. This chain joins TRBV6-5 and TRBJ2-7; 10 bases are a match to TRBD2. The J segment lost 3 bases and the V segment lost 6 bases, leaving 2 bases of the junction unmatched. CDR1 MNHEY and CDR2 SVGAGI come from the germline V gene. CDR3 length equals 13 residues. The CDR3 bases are TGTGCCAGCAGCTCTAGCGGGAGCTACGAGCAGTACTTC. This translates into CASSSSGSYEQYF.

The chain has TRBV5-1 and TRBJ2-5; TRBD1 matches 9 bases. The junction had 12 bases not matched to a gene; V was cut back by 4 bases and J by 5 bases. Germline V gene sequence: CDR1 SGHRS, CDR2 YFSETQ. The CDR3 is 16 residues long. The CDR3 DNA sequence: TGCGCCAGCAGCCAGACCCCACAGGGGGCGAGTGAGACCCAGTACTTC. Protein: CASSQTPQGASETQYF.

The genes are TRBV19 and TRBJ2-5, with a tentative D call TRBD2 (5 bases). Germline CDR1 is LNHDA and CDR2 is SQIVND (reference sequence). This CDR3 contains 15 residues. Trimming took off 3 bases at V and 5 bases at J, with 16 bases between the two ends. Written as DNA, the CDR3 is TGTGCCAGTAGTATGGAGGATGGCATAAGTGAGACCCAGTACTTC. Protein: CASSMEDGISETQYF.

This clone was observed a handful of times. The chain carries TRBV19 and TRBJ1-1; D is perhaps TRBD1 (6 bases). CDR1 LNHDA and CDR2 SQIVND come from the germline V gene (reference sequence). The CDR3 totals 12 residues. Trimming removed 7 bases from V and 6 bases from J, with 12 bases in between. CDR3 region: CASTQGFAEAFF. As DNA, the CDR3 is TGTGCCAGTACCCAGGGGTTTGCTGAAGCTTTCTTT.

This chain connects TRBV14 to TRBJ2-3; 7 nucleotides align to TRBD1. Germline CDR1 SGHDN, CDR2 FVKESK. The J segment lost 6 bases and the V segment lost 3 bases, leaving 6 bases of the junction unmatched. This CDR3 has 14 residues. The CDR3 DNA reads TGTGCCAGCAGCCAGTACGACAGGGCCGATACGCAGTATTTT. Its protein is CASSQYDRADTQYF.

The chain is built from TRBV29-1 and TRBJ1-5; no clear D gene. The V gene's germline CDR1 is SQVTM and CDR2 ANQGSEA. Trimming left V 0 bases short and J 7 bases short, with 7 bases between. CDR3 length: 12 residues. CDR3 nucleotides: TGCAGCGTTGAAGAGGAGGGACAGCCCCAGCATTTT. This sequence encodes CSVEEEGQPQHF.

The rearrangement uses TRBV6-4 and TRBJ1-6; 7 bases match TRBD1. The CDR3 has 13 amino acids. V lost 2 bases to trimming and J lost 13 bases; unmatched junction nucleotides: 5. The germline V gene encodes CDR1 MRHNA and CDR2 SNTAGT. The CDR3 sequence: CASSDRQGNPLHF. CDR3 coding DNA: TGTGCCAGCAGTGACCGACAGGGTAACCCCCTCCACTTT.

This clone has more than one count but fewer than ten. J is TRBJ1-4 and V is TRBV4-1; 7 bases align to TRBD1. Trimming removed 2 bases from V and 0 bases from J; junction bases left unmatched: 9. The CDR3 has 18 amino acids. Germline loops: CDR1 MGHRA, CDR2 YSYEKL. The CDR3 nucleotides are TGCGCCAGCAGCCAATTGCGGGACAGCTTTGCAACTAATGAAAAACTGTTTTTT. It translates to CASSQLRDSFATNEKLFF.

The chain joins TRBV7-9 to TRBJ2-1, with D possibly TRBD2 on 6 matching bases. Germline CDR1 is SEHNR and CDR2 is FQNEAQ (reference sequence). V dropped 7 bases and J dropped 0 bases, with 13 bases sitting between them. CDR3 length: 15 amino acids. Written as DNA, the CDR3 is TGTGCCAGCATCCGGGCGGGGAGCTCCTACAATGAGCAGTTCTTC. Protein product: CASIRAGSSYNEQFF. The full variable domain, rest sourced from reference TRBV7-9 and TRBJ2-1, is DTGVSQNPRHKITKRGQNVTFRCDPISEHNRLYWYRQTLGQGPEFLTYFQNEAQLEKSRLLSDRFSAERPKGSFSTLEIQRTEQGDSAMYLCASIRAGSSYNEQFFGPGTRLTVL.

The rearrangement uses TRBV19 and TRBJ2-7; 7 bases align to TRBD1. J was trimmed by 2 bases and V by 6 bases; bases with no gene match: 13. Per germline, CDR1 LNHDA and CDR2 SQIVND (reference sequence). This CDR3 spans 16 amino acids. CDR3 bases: TGTGCCAGTAGCCTCGTAGGCGGACAGGACGCCTACGAGCAGTACTTC. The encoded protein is CASSLVGGQDAYEQYF.

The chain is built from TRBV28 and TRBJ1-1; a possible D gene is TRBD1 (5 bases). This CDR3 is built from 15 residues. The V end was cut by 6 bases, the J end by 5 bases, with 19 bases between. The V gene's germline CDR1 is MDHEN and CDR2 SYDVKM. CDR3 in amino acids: CASSAPPGWRTEAFF. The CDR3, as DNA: TGTGCCAGCAGCGCCCCACCAGGGTGGAGAACTGAAGCTTTCTTT. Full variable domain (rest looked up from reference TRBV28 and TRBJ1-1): DVKVTQSSRYLVKRTGEKVFLECVQDMDHENMFWYRQDPGLGLRLIYFSYDVKMKEKGDIPEGYSVSREKKERFSLILESASTNQTSMYLCASSAPPGWRTEAFFGQGTRLTVV.

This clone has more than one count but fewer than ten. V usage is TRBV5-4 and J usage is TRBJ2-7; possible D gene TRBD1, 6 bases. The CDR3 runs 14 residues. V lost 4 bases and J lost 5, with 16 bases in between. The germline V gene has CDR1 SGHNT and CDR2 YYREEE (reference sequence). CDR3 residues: CASSPPGHRNEQYF. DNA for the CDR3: TGTGCCAGCAGCCCCCCGGGACACCGCAACGAGCAGTACTTC.

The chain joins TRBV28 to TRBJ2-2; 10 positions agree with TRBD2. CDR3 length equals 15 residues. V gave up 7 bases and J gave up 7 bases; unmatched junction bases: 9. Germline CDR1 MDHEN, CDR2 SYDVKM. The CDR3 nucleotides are TGTGCCAGCACCGGGACTAGCGCAACTGGCGGGGAGCTGTTTTTT. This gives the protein CASTGTSATGGELFF.

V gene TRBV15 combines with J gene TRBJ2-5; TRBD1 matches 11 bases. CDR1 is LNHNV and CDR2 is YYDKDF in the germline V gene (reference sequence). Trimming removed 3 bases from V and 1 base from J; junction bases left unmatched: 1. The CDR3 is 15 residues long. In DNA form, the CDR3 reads TGTGCCACCAGCAGGGGGACAGGGGGCCAAGAGACCCAGTACTTC. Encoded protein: CATSRGTGGQETQYF. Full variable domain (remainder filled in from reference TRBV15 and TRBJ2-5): DAMVIQNPRYQVTQFGKPVTLSCSQTLNHNVMYWYQQKSSQAPKLLFHYYDKDFNNEADTPDNFQSRRPNTSFCFLDIRSPGLGDTAMYLCATSRGTGGQETQYFGPGTRLLVL.

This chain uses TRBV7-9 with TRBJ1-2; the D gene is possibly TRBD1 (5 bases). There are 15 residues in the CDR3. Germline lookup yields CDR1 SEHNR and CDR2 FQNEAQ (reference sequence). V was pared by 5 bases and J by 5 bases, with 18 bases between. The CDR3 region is CASSAPGPGRYGYTF. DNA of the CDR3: TGTGCCAGCAGCGCCCCAGGGCCCGGGCGATATGGCTACACCTTC. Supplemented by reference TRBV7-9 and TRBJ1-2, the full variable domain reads DTGVSQNPRHKITKRGQNVTFRCDPISEHNRLYWYRQTLGQGPEFLTYFQNEAQLEKSRLLSDRFSAERPKGSFSTLEIQRTEQGDSAMYLCASSAPGPGRYGYTFGSGTRLTVV.

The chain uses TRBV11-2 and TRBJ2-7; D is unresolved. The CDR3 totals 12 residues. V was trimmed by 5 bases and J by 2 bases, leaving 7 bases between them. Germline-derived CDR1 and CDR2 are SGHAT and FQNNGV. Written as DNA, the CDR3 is TGTGCCAGCAGCCGTTCGGCCTACGAGCAGTACTTC. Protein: CASSRSAYEQYF.

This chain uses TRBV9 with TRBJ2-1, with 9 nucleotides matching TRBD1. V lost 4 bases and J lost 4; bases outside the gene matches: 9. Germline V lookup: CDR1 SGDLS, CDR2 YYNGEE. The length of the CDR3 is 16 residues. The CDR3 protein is CASSPGTGFVYNEQFF. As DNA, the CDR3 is TGTGCCAGCAGCCCCGGGACAGGGTTTGTGTACAATGAGCAGTTCTTC.

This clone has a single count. CDR3 sequence (DNA): TGTGCCAGCAGCCTATACCGGGACAGGTCGAACACTGAAGCTTTCTTT. This codes for CASSLYRDRSNTEAFF. The chain combines TRBV4-2 with TRBJ1-1, with TRBD1 matching 8 bases. Germline CDR1 LGHNA, CDR2 YNFKEQ. The CDR3 is 16 amino acids. V lost 4 bases to trimming and J lost 1 base; unmatched junction nucleotides: 8.

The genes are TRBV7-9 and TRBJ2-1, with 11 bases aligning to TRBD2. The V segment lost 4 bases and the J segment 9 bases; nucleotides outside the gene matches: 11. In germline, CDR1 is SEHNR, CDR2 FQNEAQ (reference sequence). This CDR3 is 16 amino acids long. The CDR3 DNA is TGTGCCAGCAGCTCTGGGCTAGCGGGAGGCCGTGGTGAGCAGTTCTTC. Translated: CASSSGLAGGRGEQFF.

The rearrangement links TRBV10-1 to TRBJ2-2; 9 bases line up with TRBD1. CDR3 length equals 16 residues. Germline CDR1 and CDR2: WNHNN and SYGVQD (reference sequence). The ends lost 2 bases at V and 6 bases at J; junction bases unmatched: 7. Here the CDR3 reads CASSEGGTGRAGELFF. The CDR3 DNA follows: TGCGCCAGCAGTGAGGGAGGGACAGGGCGCGCCGGGGAGCTGTTTTTT.

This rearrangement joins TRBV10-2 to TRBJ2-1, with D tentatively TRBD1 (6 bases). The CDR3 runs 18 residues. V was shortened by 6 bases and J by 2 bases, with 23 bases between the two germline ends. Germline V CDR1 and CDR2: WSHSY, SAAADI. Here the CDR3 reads CASRPGTHRDKPYNEQFF. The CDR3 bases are TGCGCCAGCAGGCCCGGGACACACCGGGATAAACCCTACAATGAGCAGTTCTTC.

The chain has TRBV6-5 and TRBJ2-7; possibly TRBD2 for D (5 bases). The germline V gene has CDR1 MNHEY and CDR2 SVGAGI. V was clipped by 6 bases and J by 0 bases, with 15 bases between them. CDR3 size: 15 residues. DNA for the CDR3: TGTGCCAGCAGCTCCTCAGCGGAAAGCTCCTACGAGCAGTACTTC. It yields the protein CASSSSAESSYEQYF.

CDR3 nucleotides: TGTGCCAGCAGTCCGTCCCGGGACTTCTACGAGCAGTACTTC. It encodes CASSPSRDFYEQYF. The J gene is TRBJ2-7, the V gene TRBV6-5, with D possibly TRBD2 on 6 matching bases. V was trimmed by 5 bases and J by 3 bases, leaving 14 bases between them. The length of the CDR3 is 14 residues. Germline V gene data show CDR1 as MNHEY and CDR2 as SVGAGI.

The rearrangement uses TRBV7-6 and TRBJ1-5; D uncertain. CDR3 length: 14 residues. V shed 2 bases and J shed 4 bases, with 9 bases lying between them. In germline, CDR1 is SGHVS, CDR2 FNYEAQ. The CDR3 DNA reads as TGTGCCAGCAGCTTATCCAGAGGGAATCAGCCCCAGCATTTT. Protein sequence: CASSLSRGNQPQHF. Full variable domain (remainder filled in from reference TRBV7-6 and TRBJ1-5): GAGVSQSPRYKVTKRGQDVALRCDPISGHVSLYWYRQALGQGPEFLTYFNYEAQQDKSGLPNDRFSAERPEGSISTLTIQRTEQRDSAMYRCASSLSRGNQPQHFGDGTRLSIL.